One and the same sample provided the 19 T cell receptor beta chains below, sequenced in a study of T cell changes during pregnancy in multiple sclerosis. Here immunoSEQ multiplex PCR was the method, and the copy in TCRdb shows in-frame clones only, minus some. The sample contains tens of thousands of clones, roughly 90% of which appear only once. The sample was peripheral blood, taken in the second trimester of pregnancy. The source of these receptors is a female donor with multiple sclerosis, enrolled in a pregnancy study.

This clone showed up just once. This sequence joins TRBV2 and TRBJ1-5; tentatively, D is TRBD1 (5 bases). V lost 3 bases, J lost 2 bases, and 11 bases lay in between. This CDR3 is 15 amino acids long. Germline V lookup: CDR1 SNHLY, CDR2 FYNNEI. The CDR3 nucleotides are TGTGCCAGCAGTGAGGCAGGGAAGGGCAATCAGCCCCAGCATTTT. It translates to CASSEAGKGNQPQHF. The complete variable domain, with remaining parts taken from reference TRBV2 and TRBJ1-5, reads EPEVTQTPSHQVTQMGQEVILRCVPISNHLYFYWYRQILGQKVEFLVSFYNNEISEKSEIFDDQFSVERPDGSNFTLKIRSTKLEDSAMYFCASSEAGKGNQPQHFGDGTRLSIL.

The chain links TRBV5-1 to TRBJ2-3; D might be TRBD1 (5 bases). The CDR3 is 13 amino acids. Deletions cut 4 bases from V and 2 bases from J, with 8 bases between. Germline values: CDR1 SGHRS, CDR2 YFSETQ. The DNA for the CDR3 is TGCGCCAGCAGCGAACAGGACACAGATACGCAGTATTTT. Amino acid sequence: CASSEQDTDTQYF. The full variable domain, with the rest looked up from reference TRBV5-1 and TRBJ2-3, is KAGVTQTPRYLIKTRGQQVTLSCSPISGHRSVSWYQQTPGQGLQFLFEYFSETQRNKGNFPGRFSGRQFSNSRSEMNVSTLELGDSALYLCASSEQDTDTQYFGPGTRLTVL.

This chain uses TRBV5-5 with TRBJ1-2; unclear D gene. Trimming left V 2 bases short and J 2 bases short, with 22 bases between. Germline V gene sequence: CDR1 SGHKS, CDR2 YYEKEE (reference sequence). The CDR3 sequence is 18 residues long. CDR3 nucleotide sequence: TGTGCCAGCAGCTTTGGCAGCTACGACTCAATATTGAACTATGGCTACACCTTC. It encodes CASSFGSYDSILNYGYTF.

V gene TRBV6-1 combines with J gene TRBJ2-1; perhaps TRBD2 as D (5 bases). Germline CDR1 and CDR2: MNHNS and SASEGT. The CDR3 has 12 residues. V shed 6 bases and J shed 6 bases, with 9 bases lying between them. The CDR3 bases are TGTGCCAGCAGGTTTGGAGGCAATGAGCAGTTCTTC. Residues: CASRFGGNEQFF.

The chain is built from TRBV29-1 and TRBJ1-2; TRBD1 aligns across 7 bases. Unmatched junction bases numbered 11, after V lost 4 bases and J lost 9 bases. The CDR3 is 13 amino acids. The germline CDR1 and CDR2 sequences are SQVTM and ANQGSEA. CDR3 amino acids: CSVGGTEAGSYTF. The CDR3 DNA is TGCAGCGTTGGGGGGACAGAGGCCGGCAGCTACACCTTC. The variable domain in full, with the rest retrieved from reference TRBV29-1 and TRBJ1-2, is SAVISQKPSRDICQRGTSLTIQCQVDSQVTMMFWYRQQPGQSLTLIATANQGSEATYESGFVIDKFPISRPNLTFSTLTVSNMSPEDSSIYLCSVGGTEAGSYTFGSGTRLTVV.

The chain employs TRBV7-9 and TRBJ2-3; TRBD2 aligns across 11 bases. The CDR3 is made up of 16 amino acids. V trimming: 6 bases; J trimming: 0 bases; junction bases outside the gene matches: 5. Germline CDR1 is SEHNR and CDR2 is FQNEAQ (reference sequence). The CDR3 DNA sequence: TGTGCCAGCAGGACTACTAGCGGGAGCAGCACAGATACGCAGTATTTT. Protein product: CASRTTSGSSTDTQYF.

Only one count was recorded for this clone. The same CDR3 can be traced to other DNA sequences in this sample. This rearrangement joins TRBV27 to TRBJ1-2; tentative D call: TRBD1 (5 bases). The V end lost 2 bases, the J end lost 2 bases, and 6 bases lay between the germline ends. Germline lookup yields CDR1 MNHEY and CDR2 SMNVEV (reference sequence). The CDR3 runs 13 residues. The CDR3 spells CASSLQGNYGYTF. The CDR3 DNA reads as TGTGCCAGCAGTTTACAGGGAAACTATGGCTACACCTTC.

The rearrangement joins TRBV27 to TRBJ2-7; D is unresolved. V lost 3 bases to trimming and J lost 0 bases, with 9 bases between them. CDR1 and CDR2 (germline): MNHEY, SMNVEV (reference sequence). This CDR3 has 14 residues. In DNA, the CDR3 is TGTGCCAGCAGTTTCAGTGCAGACTCCTACGAGCAGTACTTC. It yields the protein CASSFSADSYEQYF.

In this sample, this clone turned up once. Relative to the germline gene, one junction end is altered; a read error may explain this. The rearrangement links TRBV4-2 to TRBJ2-3; 11 positions agree with TRBD2. Germline values: CDR1 LGHNA, CDR2 YNFKEQ. The CDR3 is made up of 16 amino acids. The CDR3 is CASSKDSGGGSDTQYF. The DNA for the CDR3 is TGTGCCAGCAGCAAAGATAGCGGGGGGGGGTCGGATACGCAGTATTTT.

The chain has TRBV27 and TRBJ2-5; TRBD1 aligns across 10 bases. The DNA end favors TRBJ2-7, so the J call may be wrong. The CDR3 has 14 residues. The germline V gene encodes CDR1 MNHEY and CDR2 SMNVEV (reference sequence). The CDR3 is CASSSGQGVYEQYF. Written as DNA, the CDR3 is TGTGCCAGCAGTTCAGGACAGGGGGTTTACGAGCAGTACTTC.

The J gene is TRBJ2-7, the V gene TRBV27; 14 positions match TRBD2. This CDR3 contains 16 residues. Germline V gene sequence: CDR1 MNHEY, CDR2 SMNVEV (reference sequence). V lost 7 bases and J lost 3; bases outside the gene matches: 8. The CDR3 region is CASTAGTSGGYYEQYF. The DNA of the CDR3 is TGTGCCAGCACCGCGGGGACTAGCGGGGGTTACTACGAGCAGTACTTC.

This clone was recorded once. This rearrangement joins TRBV10-3 to TRBJ2-1, with 9 bases aligning to TRBD2. This CDR3 region has 17 residues. J lost 1 base, V lost 4 bases, and 8 bases had no gene match. Germline assignment: CDR1 ENHRY and CDR2 SYGVKD. CDR3 sequence reads: CAISVSREGYSYNEQFF. The DNA for the CDR3 is TGTGCCATCAGTGTGTCGCGGGAGGGTTATTCCTACAATGAGCAGTTCTTC.

The chain couples TRBV7-9 to TRBJ2-3; D possibly corresponds to TRBD1 (5 bases). The germline gives CDR1 SEHNR, CDR2 FQNEAQ (reference sequence). This CDR3 region has 16 residues. Deletions cut 5 bases from V and 6 bases from J, with 21 bases between. The CDR3 reads CASSLRGQGRADTQYF. The DNA for the CDR3 is TGTGCCAGCAGCCTTAGGGGCCAGGGAAGGGCGGATACGCAGTATTTT.

The V gene is TRBV30, the J gene TRBJ2-2; 9 bases line up with TRBD2. CDR3 length equals 20 residues. V was pared by 0 bases and J by 2 bases, with 16 bases of the junction left unmatched. Per the germline V gene, CDR1 is GTSNPN and CDR2 is SVGIG (reference sequence). Here the CDR3 DNA reads TGTGCCTGGAGTGTACGAGATTTCTGGCGGGAGGGCCGTAACACCGGGGAGCTGTTTTTT. This sequence encodes CAWSVRDFWREGRNTGELFF.

This sequence joins TRBV7-2 and TRBJ2-3, with 8 positions matching TRBD2. The V and J ends lost 7 bases and 2 bases, in that order; junction bases with no gene match: 8. Germline V gives CDR1 SGHTA, CDR2 FQGNSA. The CDR3 sequence is 15 residues long. The CDR3 nucleotides are TGTGCCAGCACGCCTAGCGGGCCTATCACAGATACGCAGTATTTT. Its protein is CASTPSGPITDTQYF. The variable domain in full, completed from reference TRBV7-2 and TRBJ2-3, reads GAGVSQSPSNKVTEKGKDVELRCDPISGHTALYWYRQSLGQGLEFLIYFQGNSAPDKSGLPSDRFSAERTGGSVSTLTIQRTQQEDSAVYLCASTPSGPITDTQYFGPGTRLTVL.

The J gene is TRBJ2-7, the V gene TRBV28; 11 bases are a match to TRBD2. J gave up 6 bases and V 4 bases, and 8 bases lay outside the gene matches. Germline lookup yields CDR1 MDHEN and CDR2 SYDVKM. The CDR3 length is 15 residues. CDR3 bases: TGTGCCAGCAGTTCGAGACTAGCGGGACTGGGCGAGCAGTACTTC. As protein: CASSSRLAGLGEQYF.

In this sample, this clone turned up once. The rearrangement uses TRBV4-1 and TRBJ2-7; 7 bases match TRBD2. Germline trimming cut 0 bases from V and 2 bases from J; bases unmatched to any gene: 13. There are 18 residues in the CDR3. CDR1 and CDR2 (germline): MGHRA, YSYEKL. The CDR3 nucleotides read TGCGCCAGCAGCCAAGATCGGGCTTTAGAGCGGGACCCCTACGAGCAGTACTTC. Amino acids: CASSQDRALERDPYEQYF.

This sequence joins TRBV6-6 and TRBJ2-7; possible D gene TRBD2, 6 bases. This CDR3 is 16 amino acids long. Germline V lookup: CDR1 MNHNY, CDR2 SVGAGI (reference sequence). V was pared by 6 bases and J by 2 bases, with 20 bases between. CDR3 nucleotides: TGTGCCAGCAGCCCACCTCCGGACTATGTGCCCTACGAGCAGTACTTC. Residues: CASSPPPDYVPYEQYF.

V gene TRBV7-3 combines with J gene TRBJ2-2; D gene ambiguous. CDR3 length: 15 residues. V was trimmed by 2 bases and J by 4 bases, leaving 11 bases between them. Germline CDR1 and CDR2: SGHTA and FQGTGA. CDR3 sequence: CASSLHQFGTGELFF. The DNA for the CDR3 is TGTGCCAGCAGCTTACACCAATTCGGCACCGGGGAGCTGTTTTTT.